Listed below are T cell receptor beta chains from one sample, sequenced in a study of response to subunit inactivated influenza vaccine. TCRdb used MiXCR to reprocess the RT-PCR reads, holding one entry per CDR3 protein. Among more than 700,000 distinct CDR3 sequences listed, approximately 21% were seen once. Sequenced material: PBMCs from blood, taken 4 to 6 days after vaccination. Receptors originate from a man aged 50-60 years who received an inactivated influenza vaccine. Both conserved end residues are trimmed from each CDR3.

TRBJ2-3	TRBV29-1	SGATGNTDTQY
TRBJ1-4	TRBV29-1	SALAGQGEKLF
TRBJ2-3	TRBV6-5	ASTALDTQY
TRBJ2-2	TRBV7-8	ASSSGPATGELF
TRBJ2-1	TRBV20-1	SARARTSGGFFSYNEQF
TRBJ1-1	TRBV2	ASSEQGLNTEAF
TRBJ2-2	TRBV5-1	ASSFGTDDTGELF
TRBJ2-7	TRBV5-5	ASSLGQAINGYEQY
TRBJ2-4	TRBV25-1	ASRSGTGGQNIQY
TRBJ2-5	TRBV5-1	ASSLGGDWETQY
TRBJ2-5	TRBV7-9	ASSIPYSNQETQY
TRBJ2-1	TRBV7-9	ASSLALVGEQF
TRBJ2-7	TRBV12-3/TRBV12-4	ASMSSYEQY
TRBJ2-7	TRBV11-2	ASSGGNYEQY
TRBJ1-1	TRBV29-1	SVDSSRQDEAF
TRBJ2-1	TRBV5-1	ASSLGSRAYNEQF
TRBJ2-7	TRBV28	ASTGQVREQY
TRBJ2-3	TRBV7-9	ASSFGQISTDTQY
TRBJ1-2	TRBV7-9	ASSLDQRNYGYT
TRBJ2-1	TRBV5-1	ASSITGTGTYNEQF
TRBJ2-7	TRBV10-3	AISETNEQY
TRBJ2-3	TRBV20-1	SAKGHSTDTQY
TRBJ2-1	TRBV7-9	ASSFTPAEQF
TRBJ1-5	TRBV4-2	ASSQDFPSGSNQPQH
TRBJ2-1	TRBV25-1	ASTGRPYNEQF
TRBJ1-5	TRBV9	ASSPSGGAGNQPQH
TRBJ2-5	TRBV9	ASSTGLAQETQY
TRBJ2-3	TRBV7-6	ASGPRGGLDTQY
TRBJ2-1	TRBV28	ASSLSPSGRVHEQF
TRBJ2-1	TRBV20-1	SARVGSGGYNEQF
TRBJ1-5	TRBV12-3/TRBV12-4	ASRNRGLGPQH
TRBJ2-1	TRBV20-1	SVRGGFPYNEQF
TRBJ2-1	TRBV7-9	ATIWLGYNEQF
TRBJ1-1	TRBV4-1	ASSQDDRGNTEAF
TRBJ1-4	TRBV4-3	ASSLSGTGHEKLF